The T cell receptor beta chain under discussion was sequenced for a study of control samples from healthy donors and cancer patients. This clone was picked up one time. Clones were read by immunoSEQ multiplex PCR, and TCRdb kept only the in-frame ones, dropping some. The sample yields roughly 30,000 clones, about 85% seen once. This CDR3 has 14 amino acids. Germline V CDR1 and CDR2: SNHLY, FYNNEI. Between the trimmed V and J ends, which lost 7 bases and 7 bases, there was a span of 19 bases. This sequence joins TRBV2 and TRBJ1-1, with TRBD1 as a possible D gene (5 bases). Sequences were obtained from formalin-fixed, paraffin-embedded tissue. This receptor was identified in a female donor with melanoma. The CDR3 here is CASIDDSASHEAFF. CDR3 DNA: TGTGCCAGCATCGATGACAGCGCGTCCCATGAAGCTTTCTTT.